The rows below give T cell receptor beta chains drawn from one sample of a study of identical twins. MiXCR, run by TCRdb on the 5' RACE reads, gives a single entry per CDR3 protein. The sample records some 560,000 distinct CDR3 sequences, roughly 9.9% being singletons. This sample also belongs to another study, concerning yellow fever vaccine responses in identical twins.

The sample was PBMCs. The receptors stem from a woman aged 18-30 years in good health. CDR3s include the opening cysteine and the closing phenylalanine or tryptophan. A D gene is named only where the DNA matches it firmly. A clone size is listed for some rows: how often the clone was seen (once, few, many), or a class if it is expanded.

CDR3 length	D gene	V gene	clone size	J gene	CDR3 DNA	CDR3 protein
13	TRBD2	TRBV7-2	few	TRBJ2-1	TGTGCCACGACTAGCGGGAGTGATAATGAGCAGTTCTTC	CATTSGSDNEQFF
15	-	TRBV10-1	few	TRBJ2-7	TGCGCCAGCAGTGAGTCGAGGGAAGGGGCTGGGGAGCAGTACTTC	CASSESREGAGEQYF
18	TRBD1	TRBV11-1	many	TRBJ2-3	TGTGCCAGCAGCTTAATTTTAGGGGACAGGGGACTCACAGATACGCAGTATTTT	CASSLILGDRGLTDTQYF
13	-	TRBV7-2	many	TRBJ2-7	TGTGCCAGCAGCGCTCGGCAGGGGTACGAGCAGTACTTC	CASSARQGYEQYF
12	-	TRBV6-2/TRBV6-3	many	TRBJ2-7	TGTGCCAGCAGCCGGGACGTCTGGGAGCAGTACTTC	CASSRDVWEQYF
16	TRBD1	TRBV14	-	TRBJ2-7	TGTGCCAGCAGCCAACTAACCGGACAGGGGGCCCACGAGCAGTACTTC	CASSQLTGQGAHEQYF
15	-	TRBV30	-	TRBJ2-1	TGTGCCTGGAGTGGAGCACTGGGACACGACGCTGAGCAGTTCTTC	CAWSGALGHDAEQFF
13	-	TRBV7-6	many	TRBJ2-2	TGTGCCAGCAGCCCCCGGGAAACCGGGGAGCTGTTTTTT	CASSPRETGELFF
14	TRBD2	TRBV5-6	-	TRBJ2-1	TGTGCCACCGCGAGGGAGGGCTTTTACAATGAGCAGTTCTTC	CATAREGFYNEQFF
15	TRBD1	TRBV7-9	-	TRBJ1-6	TGTGCCAGCGGGGGACAGAATCCCATGAATTCACCCCTCCACTTT	CASGGQNPMNSPLHF
13	-	TRBV15	few	TRBJ2-7	TGTGCCACCAGCAGAGAGGGACACTACGAGCAGTACTTC	CATSREGHYEQYF
19	TRBD2	TRBV6-2/TRBV6-3	-	TRBJ2-1	TGTGCCAGCAGTTACTTTCGACTAGCGGGAGTCGTTTATGACAATGAGCAGTTCTTC	CASSYFRLAGVVYDNEQFF
12	-	TRBV20-1	many	TRBJ2-1	TGCAGTGCTAGAGAAGCAGGGTATGAGCAGTTCTTC	CSAREAGYEQFF
11	-	TRBV28	-	TRBJ2-6	TGTGCCAGCAGTTTCGCCAACGTCCTGACTTTC	CASSFANVLTF
12	-	TRBV2	-	TRBJ2-7	TGTGCCAGCACCGACACCAGATACGAGCAGTACTTC	CASTDTRYEQYF
16	TRBD2	TRBV7-9	-	TRBJ2-2	TGTGCCAGCAGCCTCGCTAGCGGGGGGTACACCGGGGAGCTGTTTTTT	CASSLASGGYTGELFF
15	TRBD2	TRBV25-1	few	TRBJ2-1	TGTGCCAGCAGTGTCGCGGGACTAGCGGGGACAGAGCAGTTCTTC	CASSVAGLAGTEQFF
13	-	TRBV20-1	-	TRBJ2-5	TGCAGTGCTTGGATGGGACAACAAGAGACCCAGTACTTC	CSAWMGQQETQYF
13	-	TRBV6-6	few	TRBJ2-1	TGTGCCAGCAGTACACGGACAGCCGGGGAGGGTTTTTTT	CASSTRTAGEGFF
16	TRBD2	TRBV12-3/TRBV12-4	-	TRBJ2-1	TGTGCCAGCAGTTGGCTAGCGGCTAGCTCCTACAATGAGCAGTTCTTC	CASSWLAASSYNEQFF
15	TRBD1	TRBV7-9	-	TRBJ1-1	TGTGCCAGCAGCTCCGGTAGGGACAGGGGCACTGAAGCTTTCTTT	CASSSGRDRGTEAFF
15	-	TRBV6-4	many	TRBJ2-1	TGTGCCAGCAGTGAAGGGCAGAGCTCCTACAATGAGCAGTTCTTC	CASSEGQSSYNEQFF
13	-	TRBV6-1	many	TRBJ2-1	TGTGCCAGTCTCCTGGACAGCTACAATGAGCAGTTCTTC	CASLLDSYNEQFF
15	TRBD2	TRBV4-2	few	TRBJ2-7	TGTGCCAGCAGCCCCCGACTAGCGGGGATAGATGAGCAGTACTTC	CASSPRLAGIDEQYF
13	-	TRBV28	-	TRBJ2-1	TGTGCCAGCGGGGCTAGCATTTTCAATGAGCAGTTCTTC	CASGASIFNEQFF
13	-	TRBV9	few	TRBJ1-2	TGTGCCAGCAGCGTAGAAGGCGCGGCGGGCTACACCTTC	CASSVEGAAGYTF
15	-	TRBV28	once	TRBJ2-5	TGTGCCAGCAGTCAAATAGGCTTGAGTGGGGAGACTCAGTACTTC	CASSQIGLSGETQYF
13	TRBD2	TRBV28	few	TRBJ2-7	TGTGCCAGCAGTCGGCGGGAGGTCTACGAGCAGTACTTC	CASSRREVYEQYF
14	TRBD1	TRBV20-1	many	TRBJ2-7	TGCAGTGCTATACAGGGACAGGGGGGGGACGAGCAGTACTTC	CSAIQGQGGDEQYF
14	-	TRBV5-1	many	TRBJ2-2	TGCGCCAGCAGCTTGGATCCTTCGGGCGGGGAGCTGTTTTTT	CASSLDPSGGELFF
16	TRBD2	TRBV3-1	-	TRBJ2-3	TGTGCCAGCAGCCAAGAAGGACTAGCGGGACCCTGGCCGCAGTATTTT	CASSQEGLAGPWPQYF
18	-	TRBV10-3	few	TRBJ2-1	TGTGCCATCAGCCGCGGGGTGGGTGCAGAGAGCTCCTACAATGAGCAGTTCTTC	CAISRGVGAESSYNEQFF
12	-	TRBV20-1	many	TRBJ1-2	TGCAGTGCTCCTCCCTGGTTGCGAGGCTACACCTTC	CSAPPWLRGYTF
13	-	TRBV11-2	many	TRBJ2-1	TGTGCCAGCAGCTTATCAAGAGAGAATGAGCAGTTCTTC	CASSLSRENEQFF
15	TRBD2	TRBV6-1	-	TRBJ2-7	TGTGCCAGCAGTCAGGTACTAGCGTTGATGTTTGGTGGGTACTTC	CASSQVLALMFGGYF
14	-	TRBV7-2	many	TRBJ1-2	TGTGCCAGCAGCCCCGACATCTTAGGGGGTGGCTACACCTTC	CASSPDILGGGYTF
11	-	TRBV10-3	-	TRBJ2-6	TGTGCCATCAGAAAGACAGCAGTCCTGACTTTC	CAIRKTAVLTF
14	-	TRBV3-1	many	TRBJ2-2	TGTGCCAGCAGTATCTCGGGAGAGGCCGGGGAGCTGTTTTTT	CASSISGEAGELFF
17	TRBD2	TRBV15	-	TRBJ2-2	TGTGCCACCAGCAGAGATAGAGTTAGCGGGGAAGCCGGGGAGCTGTTTTTT	CATSRDRVSGEAGELFF
14	-	TRBV9	-	TRBJ1-1	TGTGCCAGCAGCGTAACGCAAGGGGGGACTGAAGCTTTCTTT	CASSVTQGGTEAFF